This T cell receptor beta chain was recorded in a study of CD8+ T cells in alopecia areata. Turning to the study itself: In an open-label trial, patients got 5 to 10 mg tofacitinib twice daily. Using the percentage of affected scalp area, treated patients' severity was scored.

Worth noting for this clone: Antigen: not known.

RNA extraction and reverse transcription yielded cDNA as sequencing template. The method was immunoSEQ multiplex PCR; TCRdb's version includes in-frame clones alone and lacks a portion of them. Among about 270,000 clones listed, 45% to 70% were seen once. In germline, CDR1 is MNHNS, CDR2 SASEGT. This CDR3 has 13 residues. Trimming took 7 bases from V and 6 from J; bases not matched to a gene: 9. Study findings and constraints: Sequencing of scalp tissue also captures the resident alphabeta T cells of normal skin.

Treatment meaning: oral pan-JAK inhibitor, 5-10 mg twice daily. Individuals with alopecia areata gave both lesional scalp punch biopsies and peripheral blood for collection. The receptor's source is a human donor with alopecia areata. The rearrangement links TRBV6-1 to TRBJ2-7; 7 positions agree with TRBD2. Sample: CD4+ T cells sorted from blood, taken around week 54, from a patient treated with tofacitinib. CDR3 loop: CASTGRQVGEQYF. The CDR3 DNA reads TGTGCCAGCACCGGGAGGCAGGTCGGCGAGCAGTACTTC.